Shown below are 2 T cell receptor beta chains from a single sample sequenced in a study of cytomegalovirus exposure and HLA in healthy donors. The method was immunoSEQ multiplex PCR; TCRdb's version includes in-frame clones alone and lacks a portion of them. Of 50,000 to 65,000 clones in the sample, around 90% were seen once. Sequencing was done on a sample of PBMCs. These receptors were collected from a woman younger than 30 in good health and CMV-seropositive.

The chain couples TRBV28 to TRBJ1-2, with no clear D. Deletions cut 5 bases from V and 4 bases from J, with 17 bases between. The CDR3 totals 15 residues. Per germline, CDR1 MDHEN and CDR2 SYDVKM. The CDR3 reads CASSLTGGRSYGYTF. CDR3 bases: TGTGCCAGCAGTCTGACGGGAGGGAGGTCCTATGGCTACACCTTC.

The J gene is TRBJ2-3, the V gene TRBV19; 10 bases line up with TRBD2. Germline trimming cut 2 bases from V and 6 bases from J; bases unmatched to any gene: 11. The germline CDR1 and CDR2 sequences are LNHDA and SQIVND (reference sequence). The length of the CDR3 is 17 residues. DNA of the CDR3: TGTGCCAGTAGTATACCGCTCAGCGGGGGGGCGGCTGATACGCAGTATTTT. Its protein product is CASSIPLSGGAADTQYF.